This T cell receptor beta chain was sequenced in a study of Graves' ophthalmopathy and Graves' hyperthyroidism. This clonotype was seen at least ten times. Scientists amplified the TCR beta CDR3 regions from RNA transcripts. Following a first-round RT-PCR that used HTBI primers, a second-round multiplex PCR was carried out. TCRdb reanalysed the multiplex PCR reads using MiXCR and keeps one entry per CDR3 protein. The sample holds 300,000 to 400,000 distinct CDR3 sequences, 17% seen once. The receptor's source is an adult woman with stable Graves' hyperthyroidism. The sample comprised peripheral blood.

The DNA of the CDR3 is TGTGCCAGCAACAGATCGGACAGGGGGCGTACTGAAGCTTTCTTT. Protein sequence: CASNRSDRGRTEAFF. The genes are TRBV6-2 or TRBV6-3 and TRBJ1-1; 11 bases are shared with TRBD1. The junction had 9 bases not matched to a gene; V was cut back by 7 bases and J by 5 bases. Germline loops: CDR1 MNHEY, CDR2 SVGEGT. CDR3 size: 15 residues.